Presented here are 8 T cell receptor beta chains from one specimen sequenced in a study of control samples from healthy donors and cancer patients (TCRdb year 2020). Library preparation employed the immunoSEQ multiplex PCR assay. TCRdb's version of the immuneACCESS table is confined to in-frame rearrangements and falls short of the full clone set. An unresolved V gene accounts for under half of the shortfall where checked; the remainder is of unknown origin. Within this sample are about 120,000 clones, with 85% to 90% of them counted one time only. The ten largest clonotypes hold approximately 1% of the sample. Sequencing was performed on PBMCs. These receptors were obtained from a woman in her forties or fifties with colorectal cancer.

The chain joins TRBV28 to TRBJ2-7; D not resolved. Looked up from germline, CDR1 is MDHEN and CDR2 is SYDVKM. CDR3 length equals 13 residues. Trimming took 7 bases from V and 2 from J, leaving 12 bases between them. As DNA, the CDR3 is TGTGCCAGCATCAGCTATAATCCCTACGAGCAGTACTTC. Amino acids: CASISYNPYEQYF.

V and J are TRBV18 and TRBJ1-6, with D perhaps TRBD1 (5 bases). The germline V gene has CDR1 KGHSH and CDR2 LQKENI. Trimming took 3 bases from V and 5 from J, leaving 17 bases between them. This CDR3 has 17 residues. DNA of the CDR3: TGTGCCAGCTCACCTCAGGGCGGACCGAGGAATAATTCACCCCTCCACTTT. Translating gives CASSPQGGPRNNSPLHF.

The chain links TRBV6-5 to TRBJ1-2; the D is unclear. Per germline, CDR1 MNHEY and CDR2 SVGAGI. The ends were cut back, 11 bases at V and 2 bases at J, with 6 bases in the middle. This CDR3 region has 10 residues. Here the CDR3 DNA reads TGTGCCGCAGCGAACTATGGCTACACCTTC. Translated: CAAANYGYTF.

About this clone itself: At one end the junction does not follow the germline gene, possibly because of a read error. The J gene is TRBJ1-2, the V gene TRBV20-1, with a tentative D call TRBD1 (5 bases). This CDR3 has 10 amino acids. CDR1 is DFQATT, CDR2 SNEGSKA, per germline (reference sequence). CDR3: CSAGRDWGSF. The CDR3 DNA reads TGCAGTGCTGGAAGAGACTGGGGCTCCTTC.

The chain carries TRBV5-4 and TRBJ2-3, with 10 bases lining up with TRBD1. CDR1 and CDR2 from the germline V gene are SGHNT and YYREEE (reference sequence). The J segment lost 2 bases and the V segment lost 2 bases, leaving 8 bases of the junction unmatched. There are 17 residues in the CDR3. CDR3 loop: CASSLRTGGINTDTQYF. CDR3 DNA: TGTGCCAGCAGCTTACGGACAGGGGGAATTAACACAGATACGCAGTATTTT.

This sequence joins TRBV19 and TRBJ1-2; the D is unclear. Trimming removed 3 bases at V and 7 bases at J, with 18 bases between. The CDR3 has 15 amino acids. Germline-derived CDR1 and CDR2 are LNHDA and SQIVND (reference sequence). The chain's CDR3 is CASSIQTPLWGGYTF. The CDR3 bases are TGTGCCAGTAGTATCCAAACTCCCCTCTGGGGTGGCTACACCTTC.

The chain uses TRBV7-9 and TRBJ1-1, with unresolved D. Trimming pared 5 bases from V and 4 bases from J, leaving 17 bases between. Germline V gives CDR1 SEHNR, CDR2 FQNEAQ (reference sequence). This CDR3 is 15 amino acids long. This CDR3 reads CASSEEGKGITEAFF. Here the CDR3 DNA reads TGTGCCAGCAGCGAAGAAGGAAAGGGTATCACTGAAGCTTTCTTT.

This sequence joins TRBV5-1 and TRBJ1-4; D is uncertain. V shed 0 bases and J shed 4 bases, with 10 bases lying between them. This CDR3 is 15 amino acids long. Germline V gives CDR1 SGHRS, CDR2 YFSETQ. CDR3: CASSLGAAVNEKLFF. CDR3 nucleotide sequence: TGCGCCAGCAGCTTGGGGGCAGCAGTTAATGAAAAACTGTTTTTT. Filled out from reference TRBV5-1 and TRBJ1-4, the complete variable domain reads KAGVTQTPRYLIKTRGQQVTLSCSPISGHRSVSWYQQTPGQGLQFLFEYFSETQRNKGNFPGRFSGRQFSNSRSEMNVSTLELGDSALYLCASSLGAAVNEKLFFGSGTQLSVL.